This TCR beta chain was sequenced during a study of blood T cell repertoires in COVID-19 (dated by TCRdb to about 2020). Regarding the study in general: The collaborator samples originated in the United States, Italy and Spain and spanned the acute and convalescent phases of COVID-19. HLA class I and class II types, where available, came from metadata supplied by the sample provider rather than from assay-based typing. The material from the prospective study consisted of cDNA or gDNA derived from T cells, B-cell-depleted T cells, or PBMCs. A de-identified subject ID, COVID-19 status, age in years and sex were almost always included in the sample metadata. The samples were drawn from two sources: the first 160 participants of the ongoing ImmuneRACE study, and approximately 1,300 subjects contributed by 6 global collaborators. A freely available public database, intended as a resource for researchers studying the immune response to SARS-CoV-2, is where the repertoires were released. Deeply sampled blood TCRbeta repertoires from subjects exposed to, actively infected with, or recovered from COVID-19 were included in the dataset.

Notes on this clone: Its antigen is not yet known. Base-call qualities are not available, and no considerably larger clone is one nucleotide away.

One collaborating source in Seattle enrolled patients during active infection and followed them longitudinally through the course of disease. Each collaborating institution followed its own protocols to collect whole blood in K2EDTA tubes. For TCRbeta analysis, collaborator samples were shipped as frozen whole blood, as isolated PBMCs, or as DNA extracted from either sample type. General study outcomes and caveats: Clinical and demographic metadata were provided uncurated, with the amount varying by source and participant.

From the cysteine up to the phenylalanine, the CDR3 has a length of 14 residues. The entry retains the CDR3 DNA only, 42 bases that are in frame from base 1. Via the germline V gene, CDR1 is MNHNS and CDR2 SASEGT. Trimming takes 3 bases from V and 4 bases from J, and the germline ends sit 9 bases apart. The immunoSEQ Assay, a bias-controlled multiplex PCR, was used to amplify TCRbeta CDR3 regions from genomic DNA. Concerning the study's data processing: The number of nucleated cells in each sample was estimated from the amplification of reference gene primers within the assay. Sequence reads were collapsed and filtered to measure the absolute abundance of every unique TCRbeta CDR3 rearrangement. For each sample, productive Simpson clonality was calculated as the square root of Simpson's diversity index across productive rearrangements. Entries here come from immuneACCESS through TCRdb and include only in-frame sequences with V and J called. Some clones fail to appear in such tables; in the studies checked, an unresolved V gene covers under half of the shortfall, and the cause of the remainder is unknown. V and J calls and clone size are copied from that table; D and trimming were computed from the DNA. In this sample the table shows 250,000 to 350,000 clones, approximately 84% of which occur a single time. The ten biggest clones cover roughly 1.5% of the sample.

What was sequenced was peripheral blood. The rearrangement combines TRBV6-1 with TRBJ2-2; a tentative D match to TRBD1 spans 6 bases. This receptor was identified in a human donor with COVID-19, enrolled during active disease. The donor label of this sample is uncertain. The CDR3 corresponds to CASSELRGTGELFF. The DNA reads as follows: TGTGCCAGCAGTGAGCTCAGGGGCACCGGGGAGCTGTTTTTT.